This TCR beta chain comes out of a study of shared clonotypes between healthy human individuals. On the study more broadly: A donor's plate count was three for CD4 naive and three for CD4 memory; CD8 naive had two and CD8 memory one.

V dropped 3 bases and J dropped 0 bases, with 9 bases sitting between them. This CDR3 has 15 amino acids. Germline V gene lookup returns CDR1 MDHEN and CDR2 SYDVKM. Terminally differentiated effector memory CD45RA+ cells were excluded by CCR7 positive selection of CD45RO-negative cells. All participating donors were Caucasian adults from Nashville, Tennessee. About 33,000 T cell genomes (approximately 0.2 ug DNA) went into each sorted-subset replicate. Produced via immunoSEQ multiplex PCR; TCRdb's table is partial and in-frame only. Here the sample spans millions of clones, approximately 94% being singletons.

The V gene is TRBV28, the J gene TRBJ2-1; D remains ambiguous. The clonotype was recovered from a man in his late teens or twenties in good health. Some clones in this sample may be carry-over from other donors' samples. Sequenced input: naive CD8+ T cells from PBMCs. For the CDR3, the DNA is TGTGCCAGCAGTTTCCGGATCGTCTCCTACAATGAGCAGTTCTTC. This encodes CASSFRIVSYNEQFF.